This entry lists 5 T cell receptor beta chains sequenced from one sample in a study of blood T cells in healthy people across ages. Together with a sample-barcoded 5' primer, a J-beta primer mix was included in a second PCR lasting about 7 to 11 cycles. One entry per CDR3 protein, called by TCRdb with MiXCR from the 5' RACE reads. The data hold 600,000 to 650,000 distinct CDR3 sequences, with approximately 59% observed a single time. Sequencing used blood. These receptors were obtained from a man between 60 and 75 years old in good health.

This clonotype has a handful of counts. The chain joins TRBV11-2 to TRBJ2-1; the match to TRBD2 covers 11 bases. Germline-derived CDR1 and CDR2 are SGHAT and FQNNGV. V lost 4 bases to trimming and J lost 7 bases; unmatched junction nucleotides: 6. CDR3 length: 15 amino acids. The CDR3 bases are TGTGCCAGCAGCTCTTTAGCGGGGGGGCTTAATGAGCAGTTCTTC. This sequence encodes CASSSLAGGLNEQFF.

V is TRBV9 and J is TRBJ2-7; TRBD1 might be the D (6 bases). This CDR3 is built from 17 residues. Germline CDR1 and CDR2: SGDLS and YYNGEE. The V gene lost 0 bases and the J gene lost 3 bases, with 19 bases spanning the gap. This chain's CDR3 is CASSVGPGPGALYEQYF. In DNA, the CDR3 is TGTGCCAGCAGCGTAGGCCCCGGCCCAGGGGCCCTCTACGAGCAGTACTTC.

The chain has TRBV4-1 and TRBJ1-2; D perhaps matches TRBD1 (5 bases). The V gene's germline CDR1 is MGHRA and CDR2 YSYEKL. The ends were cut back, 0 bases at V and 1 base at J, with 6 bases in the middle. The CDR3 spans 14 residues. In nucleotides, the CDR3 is TGCGCCAGCAGCCAAGATGACAGTAACTATGGCTACACCTTC. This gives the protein CASSQDDSNYGYTF.

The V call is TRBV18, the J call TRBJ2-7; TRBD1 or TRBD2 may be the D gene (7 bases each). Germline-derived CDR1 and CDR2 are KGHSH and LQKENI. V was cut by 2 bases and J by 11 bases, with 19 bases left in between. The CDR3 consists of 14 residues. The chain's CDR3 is CASSPGSGGAWKYF. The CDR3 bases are TGTGCCAGCTCACCAGGGTCAGGGGGGGCCTGGAAGTACTTC.

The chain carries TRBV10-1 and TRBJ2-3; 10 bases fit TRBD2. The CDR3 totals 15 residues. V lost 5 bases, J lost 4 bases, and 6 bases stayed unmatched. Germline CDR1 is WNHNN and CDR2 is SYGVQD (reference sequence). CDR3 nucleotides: TGCGCCAGCAGTCCAGCGGGGGGGCCATCAGATACGCAGTATTTT. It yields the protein CASSPAGGPSDTQYF.